A selection of T cell receptor beta chains follows, all from one sample in a study of cytomegalovirus exposure and HLA in healthy donors. TCRdb keeps only in-frame clones here, not all; method: immunoSEQ multiplex PCR. The sample includes hundreds of thousands of clones, approximately 80% seen only once; the top ten take around 15%. Sequencing input: PBMCs. Source of these receptors: a man aged 35 to 55 in good health and CMV-seronegative. The CDR3 runs from the conserved cysteine through the conserved F or W. The D gene is left open where the match is weak. Only some rows state a clone size, as once, few, many or a class for expanded clones.

CDR3 protein | CDR3 DNA | J gene | V gene | D gene | clone size
CASSTHQDRGRSSNQPQHF | TGTGCCAGCAGCACCCACCAGGACAGGGGGCGTTCGAGCAATCAGCCCCAGCATTTT | TRBJ1-5 | TRBV5-6 | TRBD1 | few
CASSIAGGPHEQYF | TGTGCCAGTAGTATAGCGGGGGGGCCGCACGAGCAGTACTTC | TRBJ2-7 | TRBV19 | TRBD2 | NA
CASRTTDTVRTEAFF | TGTGCCAGCAGGACCACGGACACGGTAAGGACTGAAGCTTTCTTT | TRBJ1-1 | TRBV28 | NA | NA
CSVAVTGNANEQFF | TGCAGCGTCGCTGTGACAGGGAATGCGAATGAGCAGTTCTTC | TRBJ2-1 | TRBV29-1 | TRBD1 | NA
CASSSTGPNTEAFF | TGTGCCAGCAGTTCCACAGGGCCGAACACTGAAGCTTTCTTT | TRBJ1-1 | TRBV28 | NA | NA
CASSPRAGRQGPYEQYF | TGTGCCAGCAGTCCCAGGGCGGGACGACAGGGTCCCTACGAGCAGTACTTC | TRBJ2-7 | TRBV27 | NA | once
CASSLDLAGGSYNEQFF | TGTGCCAGCAGCTTAGACCTAGCGGGGGGGTCCTACAATGAGCAGTTCTTC | TRBJ2-1 | TRBV7-8 | TRBD2 | NA
CASTTPVGQARRADTQYF | TGTGCCAGCACCACCCCAGTTGGTCAGGCGCGGAGGGCAGATACGCAGTATTTT | TRBJ2-3 | TRBV2 | NA | NA
CAISESMPGLSTDTQYF | TGTGCCATCAGTGAGTCGATGCCAGGGTTGAGCACAGATACGCAGTATTTT | TRBJ2-3 | TRBV10-3 | NA | NA
CASSLGAGTIYGYTF | TGTGCCAGCAGCTTAGGGGCAGGGACTATCTATGGCTACACCTTC | TRBJ1-2 | TRBV7-8 | NA | NA
CASSFSWGGYEQYF | TGCGCCAGCAGCTTTAGTTGGGGGGGGTACGAGCAGTACTTC | TRBJ2-7 | TRBV5-1 | TRBD2 | NA
CASSLRGGLGNEQFF | TGTGCCAGCAGCCTGCGGGGGGGGCTAGGCAATGAGCAGTTCTTC | TRBJ2-1 | TRBV7-2 | TRBD2 | NA
CASSPLQGAGTEAFF | TGTGCCAGCAGCCCCCTACAGGGGGCGGGCACTGAAGCTTTCTTT | TRBJ1-1 | TRBV7-9 | TRBD1 | NA
CASSLGGRQETQYF | TGCGCCAGCAGCTTGGGAGGGAGGCAAGAGACTCAGTACTTC | TRBJ2-5 | TRBV5-1 | NA | NA
CASSAGQGVFNEQFF | TGTGCCAGCAGTGCTGGACAGGGGGTTTTCAATGAGCAGTTCTTC | TRBJ2-1 | TRBV6-5 | TRBD1 | NA
CASSDSTGGRTEAFF | TGTGCCAGCAGTGACTCGACAGGGGGAAGAACTGAAGCTTTCTTT | TRBJ1-1 | TRBV6-4 | TRBD1 | few
CASSTDYLDYEQYF | TGTGCCAGCAGCACGGACTACCTGGACTACGAGCAGTACTTC | TRBJ2-7 | TRBV5-4 | NA | NA
CASSPGTGQGRDEQYF | TGTGCCAGCAGTCCCGGCACCGGACAGGGGAGGGACGAGCAGTACTTC | TRBJ2-7 | TRBV5-4 | TRBD1 | NA
CAIKEGLAGTYEQYF | TGTGCCATCAAAGAAGGACTAGCGGGAACCTACGAGCAGTACTTC | TRBJ2-7 | TRBV10-3 | TRBD2 | NA
CASSDRTENTGELFF | TGTGCCAGCAGTGATCGGACAGAGAACACCGGGGAGCTGTTTTTT | TRBJ2-2 | TRBV2 | NA | NA
CASSVQGNTEAFF | TGCGCCAGCAGTGTTCAGGGGAACACTGAAGCTTTCTTT | TRBJ1-1 | TRBV10-2 | NA | NA
CASGGNRGRHNEQFF | TGTGCCAGCGGGGGGAACAGGGGGCGTCACAATGAGCAGTTCTTC | TRBJ2-1 | TRBV2 | TRBD1 | few
CASKGLGNTEAFF | TGTGCCAGTAAGGGGTTAGGGAACACTGAAGCTTTCTTT | TRBJ1-1 | TRBV19 | NA | NA
CATSEIQPQHF | TGTGCCACCTCGGAGATTCAGCCCCAGCATTTT | TRBJ1-5 | TRBV10-3 | NA | NA
CAWSEVQSNQPQHF | TGTGCCTGGAGCGAAGTACAGTCCAATCAGCCCCAGCATTTT | TRBJ1-5 | TRBV30 | NA | NA
CASSVGLAGRTDTQYF | TGTGCCAGCAGCGTAGGACTAGCGGGGCGAACAGATACGCAGTATTTT | TRBJ2-3 | TRBV9 | TRBD2 | NA